This TCR beta chain was identified during a study of response to subunit inactivated influenza vaccine. V was cut by 0 bases and J by 2 bases, with 18 bases left in between. The CDR3 has 17 residues. CDR1 is SGHRS, CDR2 YFSETQ, per germline. TCRdb used MiXCR to reprocess the RT-PCR reads, holding one entry per CDR3 protein. The table has roughly 540,000 distinct CDR3 sequences, under 25% seen once. This clonotype was recorded at least ten times. This sample also belongs to another study, concerning T cells expressing NK-cell markers. That paper states: Production of TCR beta cDNA relied on 5'RACE template switching with UMIs. It was sorted CD3+CD56-NKG2C+, CD3+CD56+NKG2C- and CD3+CD56+NKG2C+ T cells that provided the TCR beta repertoires. Seropositivity for HCMV was found in seven of the eight sequenced donors, with one seronegative.

This sequence was found in a man between 50 and 59 years old who received an inactivated influenza vaccine. The sequencing here drew on CD4+ T cells sorted from PBMCs, taken roughly 13 days after vaccination. The rearrangement links TRBV5-1 to TRBJ2-7; maybe TRBD2 (5 bases). CDR3 protein: CASSLGVRLADTYEQYF. CDR3 in DNA: TGCGCCAGCAGCTTGGGAGTACGGCTAGCTGATACCTACGAGCAGTACTTC.